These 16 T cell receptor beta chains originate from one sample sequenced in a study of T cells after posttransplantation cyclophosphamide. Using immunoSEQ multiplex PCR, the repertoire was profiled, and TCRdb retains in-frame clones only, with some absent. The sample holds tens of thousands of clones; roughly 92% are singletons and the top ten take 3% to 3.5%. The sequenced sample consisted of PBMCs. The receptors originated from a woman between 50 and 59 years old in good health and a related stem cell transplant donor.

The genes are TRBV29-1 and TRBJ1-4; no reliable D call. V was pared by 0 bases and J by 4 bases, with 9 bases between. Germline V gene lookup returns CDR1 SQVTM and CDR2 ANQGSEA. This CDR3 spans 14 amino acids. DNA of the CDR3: TGCAGCGTTGAAGATCCAGGCTATAATGAAAAACTGTTTTTT. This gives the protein CSVEDPGYNEKLFF.

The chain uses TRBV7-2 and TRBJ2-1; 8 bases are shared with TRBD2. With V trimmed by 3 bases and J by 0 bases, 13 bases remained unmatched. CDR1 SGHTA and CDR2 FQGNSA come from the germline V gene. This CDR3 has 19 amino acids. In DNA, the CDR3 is TGTGCCAGCAGCTTTGTTAGCGGGGCTACGGGGGGCTCCTACAATGAGCAGTTCTTC. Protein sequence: CASSFVSGATGGSYNEQFF.

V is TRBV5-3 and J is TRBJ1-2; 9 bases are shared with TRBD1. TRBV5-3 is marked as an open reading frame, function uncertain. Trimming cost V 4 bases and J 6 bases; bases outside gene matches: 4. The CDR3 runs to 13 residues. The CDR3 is CARSIGQGHGYTF. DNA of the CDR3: TGTGCCAGAAGCATAGGACAGGGGCATGGCTACACCTTC.

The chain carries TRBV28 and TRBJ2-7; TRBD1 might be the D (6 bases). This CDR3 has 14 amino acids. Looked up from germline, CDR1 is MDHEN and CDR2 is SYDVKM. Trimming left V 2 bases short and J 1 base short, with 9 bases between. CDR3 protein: CASSLTGPSYEQYF. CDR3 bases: TGTGCCAGCAGTTTAACAGGGCCTTCCTACGAGCAGTACTTC.

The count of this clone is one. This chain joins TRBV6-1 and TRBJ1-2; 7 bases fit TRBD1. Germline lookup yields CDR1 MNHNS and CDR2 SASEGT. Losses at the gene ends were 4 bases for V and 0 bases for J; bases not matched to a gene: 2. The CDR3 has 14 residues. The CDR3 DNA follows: TGTGCCAGCAGTGGACAGGGTCCTAACTATGGCTACACCTTC. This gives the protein CASSGQGPNYGYTF.

Here the CDR3 reads CASSILAGGRSEQFF. CDR3 bases: TGTGCCAGCAGTATACTAGCGGGGGGGCGTAGTGAGCAGTTCTTC. The chain is built from TRBV27 and TRBJ2-1; 13 bases match TRBD2. Germline CDR1 is MNHEY and CDR2 is SMNVEV (reference sequence). V gave up 5 bases and J gave up 9 bases; unmatched junction bases: 7. The CDR3 contains 15 residues.

CDR3 coding DNA: TGTGCCAGCAGCCCCCGACTACCCCGCACAGATACGCAGTATTTT. Protein product: CASSPRLPRTDTQYF. The V call is TRBV5-8, the J call TRBJ2-3; D perhaps matches TRBD2 (5 bases). Trimming removed 4 bases from V and 1 base from J, with 13 bases in between. The CDR3 runs to 15 residues. Germline V CDR1 and CDR2: SGHTS, YDEGEE.

DNA for the CDR3: TGCGCCAGCAGCTTCGGGGGGGGCTACGAGCAGTACTTC. This gives the protein CASSFGGGYEQYF. V gene TRBV5-1 combines with J gene TRBJ2-7; 8 nucleotides line up with TRBD2. This CDR3 has 13 amino acids. Trimming at V came to 2 bases and at J to 3 bases, leaving 1 base not matched to a gene. Germline lookup yields CDR1 SGHRS and CDR2 YFSETQ. Variable domain in full (rest from reference TRBV5-1 and TRBJ2-7): KAGVTQTPRYLIKTRGQQVTLSCSPISGHRSVSWYQQTPGQGLQFLFEYFSETQRNKGNFPGRFSGRQFSNSRSEMNVSTLELGDSALYLCASSFGGGYEQYFGPGTRLTVT.

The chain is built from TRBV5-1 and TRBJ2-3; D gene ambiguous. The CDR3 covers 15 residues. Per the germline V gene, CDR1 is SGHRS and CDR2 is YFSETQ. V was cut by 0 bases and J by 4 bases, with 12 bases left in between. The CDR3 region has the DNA TGCGCCAGCAGCTTGGGTGGCGGTCTGGCAGATACGCAGTATTTT. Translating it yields CASSLGGGLADTQYF.

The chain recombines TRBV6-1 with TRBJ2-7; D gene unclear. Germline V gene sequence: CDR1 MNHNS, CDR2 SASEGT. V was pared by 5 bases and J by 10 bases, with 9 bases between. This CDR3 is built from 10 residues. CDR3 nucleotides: TGTGCCAGCAGTCGCCCGCTACAGTACTTC. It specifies CASSRPLQYF.

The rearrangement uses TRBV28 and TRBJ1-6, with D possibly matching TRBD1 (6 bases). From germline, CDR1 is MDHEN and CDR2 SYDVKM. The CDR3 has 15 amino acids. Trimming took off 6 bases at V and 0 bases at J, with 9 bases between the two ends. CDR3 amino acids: CASRGAVSYNSPLHF. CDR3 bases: TGTGCCAGCAGGGGGGCGGTCTCCTATAATTCACCCCTCCACTTT.

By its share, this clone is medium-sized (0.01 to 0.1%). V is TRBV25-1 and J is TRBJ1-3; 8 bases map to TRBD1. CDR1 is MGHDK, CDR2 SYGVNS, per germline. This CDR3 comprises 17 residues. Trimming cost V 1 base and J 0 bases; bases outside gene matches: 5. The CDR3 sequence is CASSESGTGFSGNTIYF. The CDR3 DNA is TGTGCCAGCAGTGAATCGGGGACAGGTTTCTCTGGAAACACCATATATTTT.

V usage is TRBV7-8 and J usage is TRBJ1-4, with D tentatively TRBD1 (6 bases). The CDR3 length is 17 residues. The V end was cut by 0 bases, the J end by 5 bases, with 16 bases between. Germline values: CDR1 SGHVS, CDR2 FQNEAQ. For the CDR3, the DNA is TGTGCCAGCAGCTTAGCGGATTCGGGGGGCCGGAATGAAAAACTGTTTTTT. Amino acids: CASSLADSGGRNEKLFF.

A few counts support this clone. Written as DNA, the CDR3 is TGCGCCAGCAGCCAACCGATAATCCGGGACACCCCTCATTTCTTT. Its translation: CASSQPIIRDTPHFF. This chain connects TRBV4-1 to TRBJ1-1, with a weak D call TRBD1 (6 bases). The CDR3 runs 15 residues. Germline loops: CDR1 MGHRA, CDR2 YSYEKL. Trimming took 2 bases from V and 13 from J, leaving 23 bases between them.

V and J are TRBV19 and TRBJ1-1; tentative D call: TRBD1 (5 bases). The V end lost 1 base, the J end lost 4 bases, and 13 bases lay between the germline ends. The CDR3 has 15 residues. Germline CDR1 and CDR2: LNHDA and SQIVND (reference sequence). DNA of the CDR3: TGTGCCAGTAGTATAGGGGGCACCCGGGTCACTGAAGCTTTCTTT. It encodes CASSIGGTRVTEAFF.

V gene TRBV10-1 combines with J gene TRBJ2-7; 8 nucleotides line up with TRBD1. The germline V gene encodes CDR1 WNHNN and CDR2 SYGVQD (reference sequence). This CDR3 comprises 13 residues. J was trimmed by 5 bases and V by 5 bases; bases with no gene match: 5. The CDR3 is CASSLDRVDEQYF. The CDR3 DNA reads TGCGCCAGCAGTTTGGACAGGGTCGACGAGCAGTACTTC.